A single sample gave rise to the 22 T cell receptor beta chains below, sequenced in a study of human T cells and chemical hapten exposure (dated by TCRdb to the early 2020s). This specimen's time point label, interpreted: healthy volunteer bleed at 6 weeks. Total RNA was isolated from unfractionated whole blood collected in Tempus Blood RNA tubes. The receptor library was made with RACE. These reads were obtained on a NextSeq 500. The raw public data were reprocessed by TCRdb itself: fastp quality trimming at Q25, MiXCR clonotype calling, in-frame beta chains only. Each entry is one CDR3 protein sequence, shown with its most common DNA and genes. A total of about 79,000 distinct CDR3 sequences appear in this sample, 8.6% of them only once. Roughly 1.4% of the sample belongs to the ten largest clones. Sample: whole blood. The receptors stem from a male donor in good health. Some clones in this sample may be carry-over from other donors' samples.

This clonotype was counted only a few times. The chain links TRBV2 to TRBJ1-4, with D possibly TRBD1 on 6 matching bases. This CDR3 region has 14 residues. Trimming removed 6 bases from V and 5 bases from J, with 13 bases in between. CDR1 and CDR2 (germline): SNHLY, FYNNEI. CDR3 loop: CASRVQGSNEKLFF. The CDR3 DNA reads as TGTGCCAGCAGAGTACAGGGCTCGAATGAAAAACTGTTTTTT.

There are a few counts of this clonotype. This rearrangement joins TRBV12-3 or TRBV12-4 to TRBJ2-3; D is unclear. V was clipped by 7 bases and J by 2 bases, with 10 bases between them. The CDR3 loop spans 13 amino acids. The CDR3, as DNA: TGTGCCAGCAAGTCAACACTCACAGATACGCAGTATTTT. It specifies CASKSTLTDTQYF.

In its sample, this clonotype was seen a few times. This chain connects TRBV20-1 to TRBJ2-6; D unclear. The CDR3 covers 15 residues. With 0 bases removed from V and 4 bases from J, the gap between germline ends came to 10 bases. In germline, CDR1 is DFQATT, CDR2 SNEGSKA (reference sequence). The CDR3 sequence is CSAREHLAGANVLTF. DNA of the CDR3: TGCAGTGCTAGAGAACATCTGGCGGGGGCCAACGTCCTGACTTTC.

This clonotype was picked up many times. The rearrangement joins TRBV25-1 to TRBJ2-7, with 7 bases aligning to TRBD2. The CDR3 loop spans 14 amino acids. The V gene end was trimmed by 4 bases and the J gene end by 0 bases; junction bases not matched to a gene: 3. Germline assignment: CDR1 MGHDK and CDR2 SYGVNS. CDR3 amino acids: CASSVGLSSYEQYF. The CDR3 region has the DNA TGTGCCAGCAGTGTGGGACTAAGCTCCTACGAGCAGTACTTC.

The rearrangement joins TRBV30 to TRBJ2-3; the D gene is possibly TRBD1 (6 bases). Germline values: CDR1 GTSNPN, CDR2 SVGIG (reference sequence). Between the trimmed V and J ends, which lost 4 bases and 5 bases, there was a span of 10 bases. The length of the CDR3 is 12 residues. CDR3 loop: CAWNTGQDTQYF. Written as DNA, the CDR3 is TGTGCCTGGAATACAGGGCAAGATACGCAGTATTTT.

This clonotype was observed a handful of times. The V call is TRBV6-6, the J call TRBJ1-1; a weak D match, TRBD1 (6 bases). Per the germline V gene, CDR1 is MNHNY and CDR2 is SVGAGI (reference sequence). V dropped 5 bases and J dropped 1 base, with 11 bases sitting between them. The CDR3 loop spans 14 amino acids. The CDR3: CASSAPGQNTEAFF. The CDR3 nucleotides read TGTGCCAGCAGTGCGCCGGGACAGAACACTGAAGCTTTCTTT.

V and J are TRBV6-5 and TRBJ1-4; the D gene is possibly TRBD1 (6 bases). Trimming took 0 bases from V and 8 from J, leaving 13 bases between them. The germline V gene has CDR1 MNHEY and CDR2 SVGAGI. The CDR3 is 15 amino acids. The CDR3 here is CASSYSGAGPEKLFF. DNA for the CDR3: TGTGCCAGCAGTTACTCGGGGGCAGGCCCGGAAAAACTGTTTTTT.

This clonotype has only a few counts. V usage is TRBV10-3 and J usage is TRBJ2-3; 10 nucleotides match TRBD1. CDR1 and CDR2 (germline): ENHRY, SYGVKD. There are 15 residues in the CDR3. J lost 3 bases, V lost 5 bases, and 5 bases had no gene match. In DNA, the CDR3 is TGTGCCATCAGTCGACAGGGGGCGAAGACAGATACGCAGTATTTT. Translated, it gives CAISRQGAKTDTQYF.

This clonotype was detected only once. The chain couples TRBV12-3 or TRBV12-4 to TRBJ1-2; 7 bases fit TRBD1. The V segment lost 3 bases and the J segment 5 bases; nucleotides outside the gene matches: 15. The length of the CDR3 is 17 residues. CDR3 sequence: CASSFLWGDSELYGYTF. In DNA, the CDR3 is TGTGCCAGCAGTTTTTTATGGGGGGACAGCGAACTTTATGGCTACACCTTC.

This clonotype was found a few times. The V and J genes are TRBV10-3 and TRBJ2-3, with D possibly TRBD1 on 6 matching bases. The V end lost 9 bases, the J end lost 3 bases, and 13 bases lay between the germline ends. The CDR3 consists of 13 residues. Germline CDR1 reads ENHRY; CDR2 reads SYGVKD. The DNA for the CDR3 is TGTGCCATTCGGACAGAGAGAACAGATACGCAGTATTTT. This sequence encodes CAIRTERTDTQYF.

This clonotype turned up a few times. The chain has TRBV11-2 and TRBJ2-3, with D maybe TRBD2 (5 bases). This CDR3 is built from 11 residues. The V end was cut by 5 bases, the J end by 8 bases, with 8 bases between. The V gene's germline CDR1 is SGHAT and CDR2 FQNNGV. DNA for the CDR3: TGTGCCAGCAGCCTCGGAGGTACGCAGTATTTT. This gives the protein CASSLGGTQYF.

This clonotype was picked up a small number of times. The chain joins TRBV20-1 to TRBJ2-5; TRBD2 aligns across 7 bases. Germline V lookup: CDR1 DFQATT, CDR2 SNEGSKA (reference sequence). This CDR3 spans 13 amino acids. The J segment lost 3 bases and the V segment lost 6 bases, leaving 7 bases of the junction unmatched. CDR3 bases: TGCAGTGCGGACCCGGGAGGTGAAGAGACCCAGTACTTC. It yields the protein CSADPGGEETQYF.

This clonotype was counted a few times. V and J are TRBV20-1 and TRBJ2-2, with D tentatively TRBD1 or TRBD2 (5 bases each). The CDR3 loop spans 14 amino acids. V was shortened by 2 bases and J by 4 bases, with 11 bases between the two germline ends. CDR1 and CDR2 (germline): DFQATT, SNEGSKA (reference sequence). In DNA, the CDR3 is TGCAGTGCTAGAAACCGGGGCGGCACCGGGGAGCTGTTTTTT. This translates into CSARNRGGTGELFF.

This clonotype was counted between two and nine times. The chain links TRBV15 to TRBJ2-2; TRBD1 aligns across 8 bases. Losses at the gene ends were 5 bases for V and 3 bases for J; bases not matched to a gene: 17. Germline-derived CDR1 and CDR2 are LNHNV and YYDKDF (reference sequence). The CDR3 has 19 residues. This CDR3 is CATSGAGRSNRGYTGELFF. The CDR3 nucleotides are TGTGCCACCAGCGGAGCTGGGAGGAGTAACAGGGGGTACACCGGGGAGCTGTTTTTT.

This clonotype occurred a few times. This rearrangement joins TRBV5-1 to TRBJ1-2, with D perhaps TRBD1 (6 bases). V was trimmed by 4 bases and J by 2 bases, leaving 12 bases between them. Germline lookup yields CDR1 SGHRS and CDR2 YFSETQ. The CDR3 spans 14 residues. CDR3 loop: CASSLIQGNYGYTF. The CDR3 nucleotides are TGCGCCAGCAGCCTGATACAGGGCAACTATGGCTACACCTTC.

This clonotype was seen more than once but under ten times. The CDR3 region has the DNA TGCAGCGTTGAACTCAGGGGCTATGGCTACACCTTC. This codes for CSVELRGYGYTF. This chain connects TRBV29-1 to TRBJ1-2, with D possibly being TRBD1 (6 bases). Germline CDR1 is SQVTM and CDR2 is ANQGSEA. V was clipped by 2 bases and J by 4 bases, with 8 bases between them. CDR3 length equals 12 residues.

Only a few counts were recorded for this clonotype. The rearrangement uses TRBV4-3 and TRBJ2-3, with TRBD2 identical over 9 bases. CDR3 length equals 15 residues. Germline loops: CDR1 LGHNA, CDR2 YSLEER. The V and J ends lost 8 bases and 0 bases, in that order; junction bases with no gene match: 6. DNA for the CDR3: TGCGCCAGCGGAGATAGCGGGGGTAGCACAGATACGCAGTATTTT. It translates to CASGDSGGSTDTQYF.

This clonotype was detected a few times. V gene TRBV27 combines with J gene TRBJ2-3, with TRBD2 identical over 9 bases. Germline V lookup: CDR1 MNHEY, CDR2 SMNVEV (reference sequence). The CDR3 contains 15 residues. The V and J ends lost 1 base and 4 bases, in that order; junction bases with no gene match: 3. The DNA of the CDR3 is TGTGCCAGCAGTTTATATAGCGGGAGATCAGATACGCAGTATTTT. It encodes CASSLYSGRSDTQYF.

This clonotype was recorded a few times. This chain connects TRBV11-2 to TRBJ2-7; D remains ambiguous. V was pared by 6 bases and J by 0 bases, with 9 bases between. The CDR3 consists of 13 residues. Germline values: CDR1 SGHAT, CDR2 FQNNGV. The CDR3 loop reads CASSTGPSYEQYF. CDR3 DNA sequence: TGTGCCAGCAGTACGGGTCCCTCCTACGAGCAGTACTTC.

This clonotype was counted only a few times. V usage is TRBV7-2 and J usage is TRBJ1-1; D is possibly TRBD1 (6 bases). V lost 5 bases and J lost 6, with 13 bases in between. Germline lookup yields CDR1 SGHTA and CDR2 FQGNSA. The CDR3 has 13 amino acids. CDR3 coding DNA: TGTGCCAGCAGCCTCCAGGGGAGAGCTGAAGCTTTCTTT. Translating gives CASSLQGRAEAFF.

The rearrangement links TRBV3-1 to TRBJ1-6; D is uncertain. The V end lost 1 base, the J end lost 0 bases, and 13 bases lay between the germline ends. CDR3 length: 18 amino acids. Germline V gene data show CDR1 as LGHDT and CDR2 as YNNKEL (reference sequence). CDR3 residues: CASSQVYQRSSYNSPLHF. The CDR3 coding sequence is TGTGCCAGCAGCCAAGTGTATCAGCGGAGCTCCTATAATTCACCCCTCCACTTT. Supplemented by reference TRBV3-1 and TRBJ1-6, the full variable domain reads DTAVSQTPKYLVTQMGNDKSIKCEQNLGHDTMYWYKQDSKKFLKIMFSYNNKELIINETVPNRFSPKSPDKAHLNLHINSLELGDSAVYFCASSQVYQRSSYNSPLHFGNGTRLTVT.

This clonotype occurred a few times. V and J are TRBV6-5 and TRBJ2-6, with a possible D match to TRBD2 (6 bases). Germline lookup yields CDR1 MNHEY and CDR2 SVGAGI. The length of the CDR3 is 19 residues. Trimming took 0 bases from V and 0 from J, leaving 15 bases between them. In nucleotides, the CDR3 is TGTGCCAGCAGTTACTCCGGCAGTCAGGGAGGCTCTGGGGCCAACGTCCTGACTTTC. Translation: CASSYSGSQGGSGANVLTF.